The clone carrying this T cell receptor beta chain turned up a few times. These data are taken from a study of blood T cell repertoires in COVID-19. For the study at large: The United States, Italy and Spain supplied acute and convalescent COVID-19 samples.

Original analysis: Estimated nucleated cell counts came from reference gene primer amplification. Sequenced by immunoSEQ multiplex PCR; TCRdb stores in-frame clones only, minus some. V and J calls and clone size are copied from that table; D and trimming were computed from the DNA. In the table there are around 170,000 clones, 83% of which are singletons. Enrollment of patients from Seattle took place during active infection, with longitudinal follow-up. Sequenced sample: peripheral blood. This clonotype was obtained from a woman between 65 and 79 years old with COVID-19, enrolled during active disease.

The CDR3 region has the DNA TGTGCCACCACCGACCTGAACAGTGATGGCTACACCTTC. Amino acids: CATTDLNSDGYTF. This rearrangement joins TRBV24-1 to TRBJ1-2; D is unclear. Germline V gene lookup returns CDR1 KGHDR and CDR2 SFDVKD. Trimming shortened V by 8 bases and J by 6 bases, and 15 bases separated the two germline ends. The CDR3 totals 13 residues.